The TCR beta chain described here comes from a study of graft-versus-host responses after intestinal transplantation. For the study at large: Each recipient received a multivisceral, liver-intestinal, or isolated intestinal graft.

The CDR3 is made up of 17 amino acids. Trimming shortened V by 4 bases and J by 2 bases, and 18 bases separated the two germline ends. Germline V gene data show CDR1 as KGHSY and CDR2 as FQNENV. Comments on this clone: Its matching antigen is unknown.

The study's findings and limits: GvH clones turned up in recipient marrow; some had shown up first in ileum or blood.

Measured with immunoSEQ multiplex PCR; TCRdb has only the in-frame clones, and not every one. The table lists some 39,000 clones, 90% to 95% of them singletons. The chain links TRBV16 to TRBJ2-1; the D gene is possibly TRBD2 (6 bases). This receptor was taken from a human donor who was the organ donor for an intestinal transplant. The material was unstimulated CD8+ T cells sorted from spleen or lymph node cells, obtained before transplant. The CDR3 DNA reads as TGTGCCAGCAGCCGCGCGGGGATCGGGATTCCCTACAATGAGCAGTTCTTC. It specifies CASSRAGIGIPYNEQFF.